This is a list of T cell receptor beta chains from one sample in a study of blood T cell repertoires in COVID-19. Repertoires were generated with immunoSEQ multiplex PCR, while TCRdb's copy carries only in-frame clones and drops some. Of tens of thousands of clones in the sample, roughly 91% were seen once. The sample taken for sequencing was peripheral blood. These receptors all stem from a man in his fifties with active COVID-19. The CDR3 runs from the conserved cysteine through the conserved F or W. D genes are given only for firm matches. Clone size appears in some rows only: once, few, many, or a class for an expanded clone.

len	d_gene	v_gene	abundance	j_gene	CDR3nt	CDR3aa
17	TRBD1	TRBV16	-	TRBJ1-6	TGTGCCAGCAGCTTTCTGGGACAGGGGGGGGAGAATTCACCCCTCCACTTT	CASSFLGQGGENSPLHF
16	TRBD1	TRBV19	-	TRBJ1-5	TGTGCCAGTACCCGGACAGGGGTGAATGCCGATCAGCCCCAGCATTTT	CASTRTGVNADQPQHF
13	-	TRBV28	few	TRBJ1-3	TGTGCCAGCAGCCAGGGCCTAGGAAACACCATATATTTT	CASSQGLGNTIYF
16	-	TRBV3-1/TRBV3-2	-	TRBJ2-2	TGTGCCAGCAGCCAAGGGATAGCGGAAAACACCGGGGAGCTGTTTTTT	CASSQGIAENTGELFF
14	-	TRBV4-2	-	TRBJ1-2	TGTGCCAGCAGCTCCTTTGGGGGCCGGCGTGGCTACACCTTC	CASSSFGGRRGYTF
16	TRBD1	TRBV7-8	-	TRBJ1-4	TGTGCCAGCAGCTTCGACAGGGGGGGGATAGGGGAAAAACTGTTTTTT	CASSFDRGGIGEKLFF
13	TRBD2	TRBV25-1	-	TRBJ2-5	TGTGCCAGCAGTGAGGGGGGGGACTCGGCCCAGTACTTC	CASSEGGDSAQYF
18	TRBD2	TRBV12-5	-	TRBJ2-2	TGTGCTAGTGGTTTGGTACTAAGCGGGGCGACGAACACCGGGGAGCTGTTTTTT	CASGLVLSGATNTGELFF
12	-	TRBV2	once	TRBJ2-7	TGTGCCAGCAGTGCGGACTACTCCGAGCAGTACTTC	CASSADYSEQYF
14	-	TRBV11-2	-	TRBJ2-3	TGTGCCAGCACCGAGCGTGGCAGGGGAGATACGCAGTATTTT	CASTERGRGDTQYF
16	TRBD1	TRBV18	-	TRBJ1-5	TGTGCCAGCTCACCACCGATGGGACAGGGCGCTCAGCCCCAGCATTTT	CASSPPMGQGAQPQHF
15	TRBD2	TRBV6-6	-	TRBJ2-5	TGTGCCAGCAGGGGACTAGCGGACGCCTGGGAGACCCAGTACTTC	CASRGLADAWETQYF
15	-	TRBV6-5	-	TRBJ2-7	TGTGCCAGCAGTTACTCGCCGGGACAATACTACGAGCAGTACTTC	CASSYSPGQYYEQYF
17	TRBD1	TRBV19	once	TRBJ1-5	TGTGCCAGTAGTATCTCAGGGACAGACTTTTACAATCAGCCCCAGCATTTT	CASSISGTDFYNQPQHF
14	-	TRBV18	-	TRBJ2-6	TGTGCCAGCTCACCTTCGGAGGACAGGGACTATGGGGCTTTC	CASSPSEDRDYGAF
12	-	TRBV7-2	-	TRBJ2-2	TGTGCCAGCAGCTTCCCCCCGGGGGAGCTGTTTTTT	CASSFPPGELFF
14	-	TRBV6-6	-	TRBJ2-1	TGTGCCAGCAACTACCCCGAACCGAACAATGAGCAGTTCTTC	CASNYPEPNNEQFF
14	-	TRBV5-1	once	TRBJ2-5	TGCGCCAGCAGCTTGAGCCCGGGCCAAGAGACCCAGTACTTC	CASSLSPGQETQYF
13	-	TRBV3-1/TRBV3-2	few	TRBJ2-1	TGTGCCAGCAGCCAAGGGAGTGAGAATGAGCAGTTCTTC	CASSQGSENEQFF
13	-	TRBV29-1	-	TRBJ1-1	TGCAGCTCCCCCGGGGGGGGGAACACTGAAGCTTTCTTT	CSSPGGGNTEAFF
15	TRBD1	TRBV19	-	TRBJ1-3	TGTGCCAGTAGTGTCCGACAGGGGGAGTCGGACACCATATATTTT	CASSVRQGESDTIYF
17	TRBD2	TRBV4-1	-	TRBJ2-5	TGCGCCAGCAGCCAAGACGAGCGGGGGGGCGAGGGAGAGACCCAGTACTTC	CASSQDERGGEGETQYF
14	-	TRBV9	-	TRBJ1-5	TGTGCCAGCAGCGTAGGGGACACCAATCAGCCCCAGCATTTT	CASSVGDTNQPQHF
14	-	TRBV19	-	TRBJ1-5	TGTGCCAGTAGTATAGATCCAGGGGTCCGGGCCCAGCATTTT	CASSIDPGVRAQHF
13	TRBD1	TRBV5-4	-	TRBJ1-1	TGTGCCAGCAGTCGGGACAGGAACACTGAAGCTTTCTTT	CASSRDRNTEAFF
16	TRBD1	TRBV9	-	TRBJ2-1	TGTGCCAGCAGCGTAGGGATAGGGACAGGGGTCAATGAGCAGTTCTTC	CASSVGIGTGVNEQFF
18	-	TRBV9	few	TRBJ2-2	TGTGCCAGCAGCGTAGCTCCAGGGGCGGATCGAAACACCGGGGAGCTGTTTTTT	CASSVAPGADRNTGELFF
13	-	TRBV5-5	-	TRBJ2-2	TGTGCCAGCACCACACAGTTGACCGGGGAGCTGTTTTTT	CASTTQLTGELFF
15	TRBD2	TRBV9	-	TRBJ2-1	TGTGCCAGCAGCGTAGTCGAGCGGGAGAGGAGTGAGCAGTTCTTC	CASSVVERERSEQFF
14	-	TRBV28	-	TRBJ2-1	TGTGCCAGCACTCAAATCGGGGGGCCTAAAGAGCAGTTCTTC	CASTQIGGPKEQFF
15	-	TRBV5-6	-	TRBJ2-5	TGTGCCAGCAGCTTAGGCTGGAGTAGGGGAAAGACCCAGTACTTC	CASSLGWSRGKTQYF
12	-	TRBV28	-	TRBJ1-5	TGTGCCAGTCAAAAAGCCAATCAGCCCCAGCATTTT	CASQKANQPQHF
16	TRBD1	TRBV30	-	TRBJ1-1	TGTGCCTGGAGGACCATCGACAGGGGGATGAACACTGAAGCTTTCTTT	CAWRTIDRGMNTEAFF
14	-	TRBV2	-	TRBJ1-3	TGTGCCAGCAGTGAGAGGGCCCCTGGAAACACCATATATTTT	CASSERAPGNTIYF
14	-	TRBV7-3	few	TRBJ1-6	TGTGCCAGCAGCTTAGGGACAACCAATTCACCCCTCCACTTT	CASSLGTTNSPLHF
16	TRBD2	TRBV6-1	-	TRBJ2-3	TGTGCCAGCAGTGAAATGAGCGGGGGGGACACAGATACGCAGTATTTT	CASSEMSGGDTDTQYF
14	TRBD1	TRBV29-1	-	TRBJ1-1	TGCAGCGTTGCGGGCCTAGCAGGGGGCACTGAAGCTTTCTTT	CSVAGLAGGTEAFF
17	TRBD2	TRBV9	-	TRBJ2-3	TGTGCCAGCAGCGTTAGGGGAGCTAGCGGGCTCACAGATACGCAGTATTTT	CASSVRGASGLTDTQYF
13	-	TRBV4-1	-	TRBJ1-4	TGCGCCAGCAGCCAACTCGGTAATGAAAAACTGTTTTTT	CASSQLGNEKLFF
14	TRBD1	TRBV25-1	-	TRBJ2-7	TGTGCCAGCAGTGACTGGGACAGGGGGTACGAGCAGTACTTC	CASSDWDRGYEQYF
15	TRBD2	TRBV5-4	once	TRBJ2-5	TGTGCCAGCAGCTCTAGCGGGGGGGCTGGCGGGACCCAGTACTTC	CASSSSGGAGGTQYF
17	TRBD1	TRBV5-1	-	TRBJ1-2	TGCGCCAGCAGACATATACAGGGGGGAGTCGCTAACTATGGCTACACCTTC	CASRHIQGGVANYGYTF
15	TRBD1	TRBV18	-	TRBJ1-5	TGTGCCAGCTCACTGGACAGGGGCGACAATCAGCCCCAGCATTTT	CASSLDRGDNQPQHF
13	TRBD1	TRBV6-5	-	TRBJ1-5	TGTGCCAGCACCGGGACAGGCAATCAGCCCCAGCATTTT	CASTGTGNQPQHF
16	TRBD2	TRBV7-8	-	TRBJ2-1	TGTGCCAGCAGCTTAGTATCGGCTAGCGGACACAATGAGCAGTTCTTC	CASSLVSASGHNEQFF
17	TRBD2	TRBV5-6	-	TRBJ2-5	TGTGCCAGCAGCCGCCTTGGGACTAGCGGGGGGCAAGAGACCCAGTACTTC	CASSRLGTSGGQETQYF
16	-	TRBV19	-	TRBJ1-5	TGTGCCAGCAGTCTGTGGAGGCGAGCTAGCAATCAGCCCCAGCATTTT	CASSLWRRASNQPQHF
15	-	TRBV6-6	once	TRBJ2-5	TGTGCCAGCAGTTACGGCGGGACGGGCCAAGAGACCCAGTACTTC	CASSYGGTGQETQYF
14	-	TRBV5-1	-	TRBJ1-5	TGCGCCAGCAGCCAAGGAGATAGCAATCAGCCCCAGCATTTT	CASSQGDSNQPQHF
15	-	TRBV4-2	-	TRBJ1-3	TGTGCCAGCAGCCAAGACCCAGGGACTGGAAACACCATATATTTT	CASSQDPGTGNTIYF
15	-	TRBV6-6	-	TRBJ1-5	TGTGCCAGCAGCCTACAAGCAGGCGGCAATCAGCCCCAGCATTTT	CASSLQAGGNQPQHF
15	TRBD2	TRBV7-7	-	TRBJ2-5	TGTGCCAGCACCGTTAGCGGGAGGGCCCTGGAGACCCAGTACTTC	CASTVSGRALETQYF
16	-	TRBV11-2	-	TRBJ2-2	TGTGCCAGCAGCCAAAAGACTTACCAGCGCACCGGGGAGCTGTTTTTT	CASSQKTYQRTGELFF